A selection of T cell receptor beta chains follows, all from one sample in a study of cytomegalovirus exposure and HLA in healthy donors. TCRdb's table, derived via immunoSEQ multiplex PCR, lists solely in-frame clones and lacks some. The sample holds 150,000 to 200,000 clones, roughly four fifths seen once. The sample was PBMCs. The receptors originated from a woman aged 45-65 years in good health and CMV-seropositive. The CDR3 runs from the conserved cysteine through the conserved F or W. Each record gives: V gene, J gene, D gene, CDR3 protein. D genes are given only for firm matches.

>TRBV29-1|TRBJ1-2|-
CSAGRGVNYGYTF
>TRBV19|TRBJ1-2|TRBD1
CASRQAGDRGWGYTF
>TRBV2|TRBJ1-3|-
CASSEQAGNTIYF
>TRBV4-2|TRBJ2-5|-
CASSQEGGLSLGVQETQYF
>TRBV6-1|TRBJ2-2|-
CASTPRGPVTGELFF
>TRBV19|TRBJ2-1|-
CATLQVGSYNEQFF
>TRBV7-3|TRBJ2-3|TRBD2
CASSLTLASGGTDTQYF
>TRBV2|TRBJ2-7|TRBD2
CASRLAVSSYEQYF
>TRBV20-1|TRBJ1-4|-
CSVDSREKLFF
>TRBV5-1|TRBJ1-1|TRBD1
CASSLTGWGNTEAFF
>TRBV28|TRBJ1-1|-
CASTVMNTEAFF
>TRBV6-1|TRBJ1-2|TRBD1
CASSVGRGLWSYTF
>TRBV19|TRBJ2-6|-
CASMSGADSGANVLTF
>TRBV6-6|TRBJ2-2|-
CATNPGNTGELFF
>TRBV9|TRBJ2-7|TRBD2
CASSVGPGLAYEQYF
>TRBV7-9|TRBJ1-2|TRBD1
CASSHQGAHYGYPF
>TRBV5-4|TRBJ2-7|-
CASSFTGSYEQYF
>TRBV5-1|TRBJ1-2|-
CASSLEGRGKGNYGYTF
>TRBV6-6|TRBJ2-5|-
CASSYSPGMKTQYF
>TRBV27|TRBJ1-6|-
CASSFEKGLATPLHF
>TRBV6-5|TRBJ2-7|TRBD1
CASSSRTGENEQYF
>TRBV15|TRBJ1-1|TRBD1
CATSQDRGSHTEAFF
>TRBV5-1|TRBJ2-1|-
CASSLAPTVNNEQFF
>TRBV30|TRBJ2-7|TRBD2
CAWNSGGIGEQYF
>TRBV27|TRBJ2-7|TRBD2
CASRRGGGYEQYF
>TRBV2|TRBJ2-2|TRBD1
CASRQGATGELFF
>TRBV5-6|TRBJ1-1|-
CASSSGQPEAFF
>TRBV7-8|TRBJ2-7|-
CASSSGDIYEQYF
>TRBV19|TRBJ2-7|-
CASRHRGAGTYEQYF
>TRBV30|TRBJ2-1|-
CAWSTGVRWGNEQFF
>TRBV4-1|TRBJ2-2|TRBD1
CASSQGPDRGDGELFF
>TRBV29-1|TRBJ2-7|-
CSVGQTFYEQYF
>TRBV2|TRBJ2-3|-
CASSGSSGYTDTQYF
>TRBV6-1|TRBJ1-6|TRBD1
CASRKGQGDSPLHF
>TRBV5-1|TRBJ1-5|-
CASSFPPRVSYELQPQHF
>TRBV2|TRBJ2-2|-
CASRITNTGELFF
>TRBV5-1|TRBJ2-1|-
CASSLRTDIYNEQFF
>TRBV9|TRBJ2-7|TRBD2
CASSVDGRVYYEQYF
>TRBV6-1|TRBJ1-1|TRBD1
CASSFNRGTEAFF
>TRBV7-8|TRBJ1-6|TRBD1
CASSPQGAVNSPLHF
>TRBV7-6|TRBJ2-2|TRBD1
CASGTVNTGELFF
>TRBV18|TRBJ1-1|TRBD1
CASSDRARRNTEAFF
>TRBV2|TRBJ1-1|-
CASSPVGDTEAFF